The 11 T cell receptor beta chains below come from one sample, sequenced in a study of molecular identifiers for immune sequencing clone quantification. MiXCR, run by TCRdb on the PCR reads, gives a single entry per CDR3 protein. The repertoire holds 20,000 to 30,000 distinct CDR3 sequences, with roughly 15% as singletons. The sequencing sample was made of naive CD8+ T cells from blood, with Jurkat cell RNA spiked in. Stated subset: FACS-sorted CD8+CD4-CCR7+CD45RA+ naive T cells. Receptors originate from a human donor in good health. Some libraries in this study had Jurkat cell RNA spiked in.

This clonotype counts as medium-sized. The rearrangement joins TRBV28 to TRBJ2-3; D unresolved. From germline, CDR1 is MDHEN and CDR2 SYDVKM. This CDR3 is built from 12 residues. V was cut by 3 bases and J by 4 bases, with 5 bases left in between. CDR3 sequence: CASSFRPDTQYF. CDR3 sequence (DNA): TGTGCCAGCAGTTTCCGCCCAGATACGCAGTATTTT. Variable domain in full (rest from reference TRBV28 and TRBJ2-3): DVKVTQSSRYLVKRTGEKVFLECVQDMDHENMFWYRQDPGLGLRLIYFSYDVKMKEKGDIPEGYSVSREKKERFSLILESASTNQTSMYLCASSFRPDTQYFGPGTRLTVL.

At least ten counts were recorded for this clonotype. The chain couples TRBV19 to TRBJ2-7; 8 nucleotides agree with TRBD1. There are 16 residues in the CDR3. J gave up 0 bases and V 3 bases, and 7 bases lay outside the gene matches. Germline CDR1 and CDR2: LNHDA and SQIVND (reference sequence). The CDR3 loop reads CASSIGTGPLSYEQYF. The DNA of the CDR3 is TGTGCCAGTAGTATTGGGACAGGCCCCCTCTCCTACGAGCAGTACTTC.

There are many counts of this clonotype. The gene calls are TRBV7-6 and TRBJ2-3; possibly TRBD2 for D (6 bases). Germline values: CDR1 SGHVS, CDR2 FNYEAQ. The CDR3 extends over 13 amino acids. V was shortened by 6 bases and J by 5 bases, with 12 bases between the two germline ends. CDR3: CASREGLGDTQYF. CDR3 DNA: TGTGCCAGCAGGGAGGGGCTGGGAGATACGCAGTATTTT. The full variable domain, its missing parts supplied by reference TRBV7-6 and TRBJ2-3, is GAGVSQSPRYKVTKRGQDVALRCDPISGHVSLYWYRQALGQGPEFLTYFNYEAQQDKSGLPNDRFSAERPEGSISTLTIQRTEQRDSAMYRCASREGLGDTQYFGPGTRLTVL.

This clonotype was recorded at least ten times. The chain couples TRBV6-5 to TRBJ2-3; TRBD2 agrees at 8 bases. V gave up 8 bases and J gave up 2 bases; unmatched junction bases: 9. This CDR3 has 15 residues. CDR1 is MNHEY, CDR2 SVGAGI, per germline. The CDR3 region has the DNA TGTGCCAGCCGTTTGTCAGCGGGGGACACAGATACGCAGTATTTT. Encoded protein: CASRLSAGDTDTQYF.

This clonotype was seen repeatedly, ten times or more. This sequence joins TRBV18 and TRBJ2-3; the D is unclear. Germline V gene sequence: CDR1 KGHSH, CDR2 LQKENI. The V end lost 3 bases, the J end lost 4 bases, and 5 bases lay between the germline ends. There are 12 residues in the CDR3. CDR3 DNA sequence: TGTGCCAGCTCACCGTACCCAGATACGCAGTATTTT. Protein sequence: CASSPYPDTQYF.

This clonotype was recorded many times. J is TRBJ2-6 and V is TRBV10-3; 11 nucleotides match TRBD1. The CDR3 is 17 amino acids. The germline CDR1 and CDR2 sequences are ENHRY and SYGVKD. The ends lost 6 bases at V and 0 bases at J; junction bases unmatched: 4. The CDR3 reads CAISRTGGLSGANVLTF. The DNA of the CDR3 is TGTGCCATCAGCAGGACAGGGGGCCTCTCTGGGGCCAACGTCCTGACTTTC.

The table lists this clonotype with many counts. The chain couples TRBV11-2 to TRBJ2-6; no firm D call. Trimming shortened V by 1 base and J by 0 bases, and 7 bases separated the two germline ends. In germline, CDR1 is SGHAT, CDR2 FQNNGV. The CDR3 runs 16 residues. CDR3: CASSLAANSGANVLTF. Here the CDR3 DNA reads TGTGCCAGCAGCTTAGCGGCTAACTCTGGGGCCAACGTCCTGACTTTC.

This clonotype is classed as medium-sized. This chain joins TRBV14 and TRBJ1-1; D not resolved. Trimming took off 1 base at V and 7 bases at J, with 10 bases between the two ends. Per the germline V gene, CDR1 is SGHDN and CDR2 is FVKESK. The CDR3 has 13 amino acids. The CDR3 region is CASSQASSVEAFF. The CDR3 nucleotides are TGTGCCAGCAGCCAAGCCTCGAGCGTTGAAGCTTTCTTT.

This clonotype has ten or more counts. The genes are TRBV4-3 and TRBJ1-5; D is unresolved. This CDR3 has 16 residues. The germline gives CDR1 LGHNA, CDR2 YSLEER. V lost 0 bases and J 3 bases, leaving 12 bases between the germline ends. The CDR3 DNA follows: TGCGCCAGCAGCCAAGAGGGCCCGGGAGTCAATCAGCCCCAGCATTTT. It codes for CASSQEGPGVNQPQHF.

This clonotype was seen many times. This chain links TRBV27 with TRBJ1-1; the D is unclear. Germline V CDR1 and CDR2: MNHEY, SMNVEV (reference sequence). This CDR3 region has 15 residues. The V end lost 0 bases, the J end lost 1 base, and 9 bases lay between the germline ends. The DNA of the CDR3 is TGTGCCAGCAGTTTATCTCCCTTGGCGAACACTGAAGCTTTCTTT. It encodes CASSLSPLANTEAFF.

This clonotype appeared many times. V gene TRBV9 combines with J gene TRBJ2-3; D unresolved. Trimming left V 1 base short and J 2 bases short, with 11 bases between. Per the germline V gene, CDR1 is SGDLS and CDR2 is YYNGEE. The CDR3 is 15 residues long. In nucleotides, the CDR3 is TGTGCCAGCAGCGTAAGTCGAGCCTTCACAGATACGCAGTATTTT. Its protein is CASSVSRAFTDTQYF.